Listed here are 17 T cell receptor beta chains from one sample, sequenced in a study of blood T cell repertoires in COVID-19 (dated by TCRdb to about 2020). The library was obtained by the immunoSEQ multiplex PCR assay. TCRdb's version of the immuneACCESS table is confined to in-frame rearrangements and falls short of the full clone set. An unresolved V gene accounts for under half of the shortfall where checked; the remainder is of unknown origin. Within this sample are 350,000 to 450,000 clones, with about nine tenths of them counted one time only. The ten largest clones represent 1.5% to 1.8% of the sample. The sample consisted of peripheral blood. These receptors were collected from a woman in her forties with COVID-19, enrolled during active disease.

The CDR3 is CASSPSSSTEAFF. The CDR3 bases are TGTGCCAGCTCACCCTCCAGTTCTACTGAAGCTTTCTTT. The V and J genes are TRBV18 and TRBJ1-1; D is unresolved. The V end was cut by 3 bases, the J end by 5 bases, with 10 bases between. CDR1 is KGHSH, CDR2 LQKENI, per germline. CDR3 length equals 13 residues.

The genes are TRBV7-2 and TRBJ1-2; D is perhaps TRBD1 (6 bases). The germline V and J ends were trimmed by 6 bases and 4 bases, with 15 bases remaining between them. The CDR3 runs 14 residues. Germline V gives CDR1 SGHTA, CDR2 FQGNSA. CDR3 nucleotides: TGTGCCAGCAGGCCCGGGGGAGGGGGCTATGGCTACACCTTC. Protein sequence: CASRPGGGGYGYTF.

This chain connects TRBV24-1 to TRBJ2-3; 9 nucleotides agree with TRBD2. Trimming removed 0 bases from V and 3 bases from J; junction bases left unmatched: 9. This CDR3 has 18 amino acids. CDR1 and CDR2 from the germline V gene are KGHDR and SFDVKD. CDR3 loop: CATSDLASRSGGTDTQYF. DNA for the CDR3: TGTGCCACCAGTGATTTGGCTTCGAGGAGCGGGGGGACAGATACGCAGTATTTT.

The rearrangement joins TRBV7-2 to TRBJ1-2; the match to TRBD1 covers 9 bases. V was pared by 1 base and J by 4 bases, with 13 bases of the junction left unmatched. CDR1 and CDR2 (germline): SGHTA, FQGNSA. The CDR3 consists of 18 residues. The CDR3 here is CASSLVGGQGIGAYGYTF. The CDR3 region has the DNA TGTGCCAGCAGCTTAGTGGGGGGACAGGGTATCGGTGCCTATGGCTACACCTTC.

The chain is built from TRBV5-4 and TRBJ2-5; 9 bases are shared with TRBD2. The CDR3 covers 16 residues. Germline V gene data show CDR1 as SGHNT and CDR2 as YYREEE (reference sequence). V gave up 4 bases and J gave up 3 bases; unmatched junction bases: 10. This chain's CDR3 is CASSGAGGGAEETQYF. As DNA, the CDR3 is TGTGCCAGCAGCGGGGCAGGCGGGGGGGCCGAAGAGACCCAGTACTTC.

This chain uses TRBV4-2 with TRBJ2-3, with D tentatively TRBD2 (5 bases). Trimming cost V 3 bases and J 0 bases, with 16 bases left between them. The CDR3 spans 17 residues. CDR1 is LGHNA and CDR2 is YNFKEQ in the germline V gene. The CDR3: CASSQEMMRASTDTQYF. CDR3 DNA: TGTGCCAGCAGCCAGGAGATGATGAGGGCTAGCACAGATACGCAGTATTTT.

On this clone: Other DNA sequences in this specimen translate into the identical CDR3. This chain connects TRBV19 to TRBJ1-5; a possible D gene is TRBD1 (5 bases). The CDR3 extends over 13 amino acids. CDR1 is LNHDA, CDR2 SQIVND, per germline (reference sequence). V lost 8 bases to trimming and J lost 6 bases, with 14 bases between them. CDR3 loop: CASRGGSGQPQHF. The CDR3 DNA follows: TGTGCCAGTCGGGGGGGGTCGGGTCAGCCCCAGCATTTT.

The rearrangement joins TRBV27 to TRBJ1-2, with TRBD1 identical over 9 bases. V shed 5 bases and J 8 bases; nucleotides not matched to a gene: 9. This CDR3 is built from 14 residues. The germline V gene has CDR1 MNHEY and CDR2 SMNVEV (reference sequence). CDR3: CASSPGTGILGYTF. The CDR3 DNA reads TGTGCCAGCAGTCCCGGGACAGGGATTTTGGGCTACACCTTC.

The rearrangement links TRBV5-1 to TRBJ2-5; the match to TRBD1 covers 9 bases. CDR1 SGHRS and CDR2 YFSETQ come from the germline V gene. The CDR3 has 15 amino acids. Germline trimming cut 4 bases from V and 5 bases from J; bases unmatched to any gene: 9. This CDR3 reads CASSPGQGRSETQYF. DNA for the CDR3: TGCGCCAGCAGCCCAGGACAGGGGCGGTCCGAGACCCAGTACTTC.

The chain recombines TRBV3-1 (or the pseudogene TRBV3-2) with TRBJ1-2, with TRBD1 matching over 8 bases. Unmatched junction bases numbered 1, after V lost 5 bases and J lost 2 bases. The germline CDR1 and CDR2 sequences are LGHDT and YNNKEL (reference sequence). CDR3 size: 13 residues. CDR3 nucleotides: TGTGCCAGCAGCGGGACAGGAAACTATGGCTACACCTTC. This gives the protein CASSGTGNYGYTF.

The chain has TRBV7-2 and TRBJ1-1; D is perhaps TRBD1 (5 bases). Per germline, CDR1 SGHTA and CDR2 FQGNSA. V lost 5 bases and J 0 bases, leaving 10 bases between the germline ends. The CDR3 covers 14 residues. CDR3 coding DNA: TGTGCCAGCAGCCTCGGACACCTGAACACTGAAGCTTTCTTT. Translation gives CASSLGHLNTEAFF.

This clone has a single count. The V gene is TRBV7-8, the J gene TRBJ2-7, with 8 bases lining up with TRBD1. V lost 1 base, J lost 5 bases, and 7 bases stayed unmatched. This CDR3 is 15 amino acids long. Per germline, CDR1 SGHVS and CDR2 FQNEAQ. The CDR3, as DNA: TGTGCCAGCAGCTTAGATCCAGGGGGCGAGAACGAGCAGTACTTC. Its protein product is CASSLDPGGENEQYF.

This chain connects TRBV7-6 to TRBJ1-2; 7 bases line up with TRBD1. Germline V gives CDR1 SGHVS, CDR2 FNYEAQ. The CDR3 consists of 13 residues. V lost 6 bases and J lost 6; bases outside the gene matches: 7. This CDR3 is CASSLRQGDGYTF. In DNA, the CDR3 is TGTGCCAGCAGTCTCCGACAGGGCGATGGCTACACCTTC.

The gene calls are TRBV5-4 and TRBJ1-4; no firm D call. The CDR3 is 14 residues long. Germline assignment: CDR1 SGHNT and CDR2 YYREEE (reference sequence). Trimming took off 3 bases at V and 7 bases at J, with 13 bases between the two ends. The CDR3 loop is CASSSFQSGEKLFF. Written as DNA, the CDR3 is TGTGCCAGCAGCTCCTTTCAATCGGGTGAAAAACTGTTTTTT.

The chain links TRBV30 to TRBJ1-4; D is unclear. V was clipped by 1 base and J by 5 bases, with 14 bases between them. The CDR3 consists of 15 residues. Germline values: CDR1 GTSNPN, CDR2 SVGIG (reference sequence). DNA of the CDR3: TGTGCCTGGAGTGGTTTTACGGGTTGGAATGAAAAACTGTTTTTT. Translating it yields CAWSGFTGWNEKLFF.

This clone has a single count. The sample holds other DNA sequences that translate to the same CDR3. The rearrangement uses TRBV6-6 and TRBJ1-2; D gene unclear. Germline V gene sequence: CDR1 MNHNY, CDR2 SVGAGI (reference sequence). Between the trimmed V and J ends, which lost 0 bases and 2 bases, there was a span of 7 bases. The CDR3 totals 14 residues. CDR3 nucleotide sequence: TGTGCCAGCAGTTACTCGAGCGGGAACTATGGCTACACCTTC. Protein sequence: CASSYSSGNYGYTF.

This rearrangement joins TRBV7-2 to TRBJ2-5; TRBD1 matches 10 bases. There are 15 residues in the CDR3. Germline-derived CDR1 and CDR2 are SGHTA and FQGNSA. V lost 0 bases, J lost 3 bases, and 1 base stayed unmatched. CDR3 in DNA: TGTGCCAGCAGCTTAGCGGGGACAGGGGAAGAGACCCAGTACTTC. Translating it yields CASSLAGTGEETQYF. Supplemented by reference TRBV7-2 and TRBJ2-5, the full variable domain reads GAGVSQSPSNKVTEKGKDVELRCDPISGHTALYWYRQSLGQGLEFLIYFQGNSAPDKSGLPSDRFSAERTGGSVSTLTIQRTQQEDSAVYLCASSLAGTGEETQYFGPGTRLLVL.